The subject of this entry is one T cell receptor beta chain. Antigen: not known. Data came from immunoSEQ multiplex PCR; TCRdb stores just in-frame clones and leaves some out. The data contain 80,000 or so clones, around nine tenths of them seen just once; the ten biggest clones take up approximately 1.5%. Trimming took 3 bases from V and 2 from J; bases not matched to a gene: 2. The CDR3 is made up of 14 amino acids. The germline CDR1 and CDR2 sequences are SGHRS and YFSETQ. The entry originates in a study of T cell responses to AZD1222 COVID-19 vaccine. Study background: Second-dose intervals near 4 or 12 weeks were combined. General study findings and limits: The donor group comprised mostly white British people and more females; the analysis possibly underestimated clonal diversity. It was only a handful of AZD1222 recipients who were seropositive at baseline.

This clonotype was sampled from an adult in good health. Sequenced material: peripheral blood, taken on day 0 of AZD1222 vaccination. The chain is built from TRBV5-1 and TRBJ2-7, with 10 positions matching TRBD1. CDR3 nucleotide sequence: TGCGCCAGCAGCTGGGGACAGGGGCCCTACGAGCAGTACTTC. It is translated as CASSWGQGPYEQYF.